The 9 T cell receptor beta chains below come from one sample, sequenced in a study of blood T cells in healthy people across ages. A second about 7 to 11 cycle PCR used barcoded and J-beta primers. TCRdb re-derived calls from the 5' RACE reads in MiXCR, one entry per CDR3 protein. The sample lists over a million distinct CDR3 sequences, about 45% occurring once. Sequencing was done on a sample of blood. The receptors come from a woman between 18 and 29 years old in good health.

The J gene is TRBJ1-5, the V gene TRBV4-1, with TRBD1 as a possible D gene (6 bases). CDR1 is MGHRA and CDR2 is YSYEKL in the germline V gene. The CDR3 is 15 amino acids. Trimming shortened V by 3 bases and J by 6 bases, and 15 bases separated the two germline ends. The CDR3 coding sequence is TGCGCCAGCAGCCAGGAGTACAGGGCGGGTCAGCCCCAGCATTTT. Amino acids: CASSQEYRAGQPQHF.

This clonotype was detected only a few times. The V call is TRBV20-1, the J call TRBJ2-1; the match to TRBD2 covers 10 bases. The V and J ends lost 3 bases and 1 base, in that order; junction bases with no gene match: 3. Germline loops: CDR1 DFQATT, CDR2 SNEGSKA (reference sequence). This CDR3 has 15 residues. CDR3 sequence (DNA): TGCAGTGCTAGGATAGCGGGGGGTTCCTACAATGAGCAGTTCTTC. Protein: CSARIAGGSYNEQFF.

This rearrangement joins TRBV2 to TRBJ2-7; D is ambiguous. V shed 3 bases and J shed 4 bases, with 13 bases lying between them. The germline gives CDR1 SNHLY, CDR2 FYNNEI. CDR3 length: 14 amino acids. This CDR3 is CASSDPGSPYEQYF. Written as DNA, the CDR3 is TGTGCCAGCAGTGACCCCGGCTCTCCATACGAGCAGTACTTC.

V is TRBV11-2 and J is TRBJ2-7, with 13 bases that match TRBD2. CDR3 length equals 17 residues. V lost 3 bases, J lost 3 bases, and 8 bases stayed unmatched. CDR1 is SGHAT, CDR2 FQNNGV, per germline. The CDR3 loop is CASSFARTSGSVYEQYF. Here the CDR3 DNA reads TGTGCCAGCAGCTTTGCCCGGACTAGCGGGAGTGTCTACGAGCAGTACTTC.

V and J are TRBV7-9 and TRBJ2-4; 7 bases are shared with TRBD2. The end of the DNA is better explained by TRBJ2-7, so the J call may be wrong. Germline loops: CDR1 SEHNR, CDR2 FQNEAQ (reference sequence). This CDR3 has 15 residues. CDR3 sequence (DNA): TGTGCCAGCAGCTCTACCGCAGCGGGACTCTACGAGCAGTACTTC. Its translation is CASSSTAAGLYEQYF.

The chain carries TRBV6-5 and TRBJ1-2; D uncertain. The V end was cut by 0 bases, the J end by 8 bases, with 13 bases between. The germline CDR1 and CDR2 sequences are MNHEY and SVGAGI. CDR3 length: 14 residues. The CDR3: CASSYSSSVGGYTF. The DNA of the CDR3 is TGTGCCAGCAGTTACTCGAGCAGCGTAGGCGGCTACACCTTC.

Notes on this clonotype: One junction end disagrees with the germline gene, perhaps due to a read error. The genes are TRBV30 and TRBJ1-2; TRBD1 might be the D (5 bases). Germline V gene lookup returns CDR1 GTSNPN and CDR2 SVGIG (reference sequence). This CDR3 is 14 amino acids long. The DNA of the CDR3 is TGTGCCTGGAGGGCCTCAGGGACCGCCTATGACTACACCTTC. It codes for CAWRASGTAYDYTF. Drawing the rest from reference TRBV30 and TRBJ1-2, the complete variable domain is SQTIHQWPATLVQPVGSPLSLECTVEGTSNPNLYWYRQAAGRGLQLLFYSVGIGQISSEVPQNLSASRPQDRQFILSSKKLLLSDSGFYLCAWRASGTAYDYTFGSGTRLTVV.

This clonotype was picked up a small number of times. This rearrangement joins TRBV12-3 or TRBV12-4 to TRBJ2-5; a weak D match, TRBD2 (6 bases). Trimming removed 6 bases from V and 3 bases from J, with 14 bases in between. The CDR3 is 14 residues long. The CDR3 sequence is CASRIGGVEETQYF. DNA of the CDR3: TGTGCCAGCAGGATAGGAGGGGTAGAAGAGACCCAGTACTTC.

This sequence joins TRBV3-1 and TRBJ2-1, with D perhaps matching TRBD1 or TRBD2 (5 bases each). The V end was cut by 5 bases, the J end by 9 bases, with 11 bases between. Germline CDR1 reads LGHDT; CDR2 reads YNNKEL (reference sequence). CDR3 length: 12 amino acids. The CDR3 bases are TGTGCCAGCAGCTTCGAGGGGAGTGAGCAGTTCTTC. Protein sequence: CASSFEGSEQFF.